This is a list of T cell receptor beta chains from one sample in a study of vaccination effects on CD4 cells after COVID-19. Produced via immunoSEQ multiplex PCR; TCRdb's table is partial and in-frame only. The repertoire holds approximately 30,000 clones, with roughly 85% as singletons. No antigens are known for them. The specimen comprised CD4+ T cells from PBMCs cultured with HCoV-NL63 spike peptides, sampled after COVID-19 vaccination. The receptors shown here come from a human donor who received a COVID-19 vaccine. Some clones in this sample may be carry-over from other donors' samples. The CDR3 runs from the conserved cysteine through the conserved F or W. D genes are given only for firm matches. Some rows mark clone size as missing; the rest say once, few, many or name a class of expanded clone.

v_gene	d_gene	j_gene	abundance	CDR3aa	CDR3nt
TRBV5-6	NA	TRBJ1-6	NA	CASSLAPALPLHF	TGTGCCAGCAGCTTGGCCCCGGCTTTACCCCTCCACTTT
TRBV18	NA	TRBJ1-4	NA	CASSPRKRATNEKLFF	TGTGCCAGCTCACCCCGCAAGCGGGCAACTAATGAAAAACTGTTTTTT
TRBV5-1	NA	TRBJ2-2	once	CASSLEGGYTGELFF	TGCGCCAGCAGCTTGGAGGGGGGGTACACCGGGGAGCTGTTTTTT
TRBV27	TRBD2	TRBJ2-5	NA	CASSPRRLAAYQETQYF	TGTGCCAGCAGCCCACGGCGACTAGCGGCGTACCAAGAGACCCAGTACTTC
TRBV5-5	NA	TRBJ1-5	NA	CASSSKPTQVSNQPQHF	TGTGCCAGCAGCTCGAAACCTACACAGGTGAGCAATCAGCCCCAGCATTTT
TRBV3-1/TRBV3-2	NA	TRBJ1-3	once	CASSPAGRFYSGNTIYF	TGTGCCAGCAGCCCGGCGGGCCGGTTCTACTCTGGAAACACCATATATTTT
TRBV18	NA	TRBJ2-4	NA	CASSSAELAKNIQYF	TGTGCCAGCTCATCTGCAGAACTAGCCAAAAACATTCAGTACTTC
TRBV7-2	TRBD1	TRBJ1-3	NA	CASSSGGSGNTIYF	TGTGCCAGCAGCTCAGGGGGCTCTGGAAACACCATATATTTT
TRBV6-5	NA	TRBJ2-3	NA	CASSYGGWTDTQYF	TGTGCCAGCAGTTACGGCGGGTGGACAGATACGCAGTATTTT
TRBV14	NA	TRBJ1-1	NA	CASSQDLNTEAFF	TGTGCCAGCAGCCAAGACCTGAACACTGAAGCTTTCTTT
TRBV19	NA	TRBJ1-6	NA	CASSPQDRTYNSPLHF	TGTGCCAGTAGCCCCCAGGACCGCACCTATAATTCACCCCTCCACTTT
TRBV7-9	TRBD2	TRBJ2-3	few	CASSLGLAGHLGGDTQYF	TGTGCCAGCAGCTTAGGGTTAGCGGGGCACCTTGGAGGAGATACGCAGTATTTT
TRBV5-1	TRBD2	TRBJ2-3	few	CATRTSGGSDTQYF	TGCGCCACCCGGACTAGCGGGGGGTCAGATACGCAGTATTTT
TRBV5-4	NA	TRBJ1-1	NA	CASSPVPGRGETEAFF	TGTGCCAGCAGCCCAGTCCCGGGGCGGGGGGAAACTGAAGCTTTCTTT
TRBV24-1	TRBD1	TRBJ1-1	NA	CATSDSWDSTEAFF	TGTGCCACCAGTGATAGCTGGGACAGCACTGAAGCTTTCTTT
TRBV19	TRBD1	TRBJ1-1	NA	CASSKDRVSTEAFF	TGTGCCAGTAGTAAGGACAGGGTGAGCACTGAAGCTTTCTTT
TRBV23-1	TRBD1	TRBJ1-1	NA	CASSHRDRGPRTEAFF	TGCGCCAGCAGTCACCGGGACAGGGGCCCGCGCACTGAAGCTTTCTTT
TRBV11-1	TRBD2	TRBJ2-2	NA	CASSPRGVFRGELFF	TGTGCCAGCAGCCCCCGGGGGGTATTTAGAGGGGAGCTGTTTTTT